This T cell receptor beta chain was sequenced for a study of blood T cell repertoires in COVID-19. Per the germline V gene, CDR1 is SGHRS and CDR2 is YFSETQ. Trimming took 5 bases from V and 4 from J; bases not matched to a gene: 11. This CDR3 is built from 15 residues. The method was immunoSEQ multiplex PCR; TCRdb's version includes in-frame clones alone and lacks a portion of them. The sample lists more than 70,000 clones; around 88% were seen once. This clonotype was sampled from a man in his fifties or sixties with acute or convalescent COVID-19. What was sequenced was peripheral blood. This chain connects TRBV5-1 to TRBJ1-2; 7 bases fit TRBD1. The CDR3 nucleotides read TGCGCCAGCAGTCCGGACAGGCCCTTCAGCTATGGCTACACCTTC. This translates into CASSPDRPFSYGYTF.